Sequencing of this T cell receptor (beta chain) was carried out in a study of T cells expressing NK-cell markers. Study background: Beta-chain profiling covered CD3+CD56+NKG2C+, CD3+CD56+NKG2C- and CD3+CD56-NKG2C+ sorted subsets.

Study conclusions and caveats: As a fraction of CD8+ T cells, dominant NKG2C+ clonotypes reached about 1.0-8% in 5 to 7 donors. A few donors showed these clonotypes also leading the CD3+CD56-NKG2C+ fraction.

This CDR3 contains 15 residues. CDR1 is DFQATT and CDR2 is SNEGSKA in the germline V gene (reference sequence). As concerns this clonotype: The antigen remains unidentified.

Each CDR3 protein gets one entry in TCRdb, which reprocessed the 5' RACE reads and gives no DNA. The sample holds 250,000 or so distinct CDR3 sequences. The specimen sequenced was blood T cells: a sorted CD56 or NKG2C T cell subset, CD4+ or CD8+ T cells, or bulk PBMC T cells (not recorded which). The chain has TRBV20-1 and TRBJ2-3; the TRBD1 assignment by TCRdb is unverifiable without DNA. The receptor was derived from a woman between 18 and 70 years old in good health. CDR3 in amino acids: CSGRDGRGLGDTQYF.